Detailed here is one TCR beta chain. In the original processing: Estimation of nucleated cell counts relied on the amplification of reference gene primers. Sequencing was performed with immunoSEQ multiplex PCR; in TCRdb, only in-frame clones are kept and a portion is missing. D and trimming were read from the DNA, whereas the V and J calls and clone size are those reported in that table. The sample has tens of thousands of clones, 79% seen once. The sample belongs to a study of blood T cell repertoires in COVID-19. Study-wide context: Acute and convalescent COVID-19 specimens originated in the United States, Italy and Spain. PBMCs, B-cell-depleted T cells, or T cells provided the cDNA or gDNA that made up the material.

CDR1 MNHEY and CDR2 SVGAGI come from the germline V gene. The germline V and J ends were trimmed by 6 bases and 4 bases, with 9 bases remaining between them. The CDR3 spans 13 residues. Sequencing was performed on peripheral blood. The receptor comes from a man aged 70 or older with acute or convalescent COVID-19. This chain uses TRBV6-5 with TRBJ2-2, with a weak D call TRBD1 (5 bases). This chain's CDR3 is CASSSGFTGELFF. The CDR3 coding sequence is TGTGCCAGCAGCTCAGGGTTCACCGGGGAGCTGTTTTTT.